A single T cell receptor (beta chain) is shown here with its context. Its target is not known. Germline is not matched at one junction end, which may reflect a read error. These data are taken from a study of blood T cells in healthy people across ages. On the study more broadly: Template switching caught about one barcoded beta molecule for each two T cells.

Study conclusions and caveats: Age advanced and TCR beta diversity per million T cells fell, roughly linearly. Diversity was higher, and naive CD4+ cells more numerous, in long-lived donors than in aged donors.

The second PCR ran roughly 6 to 11 cycles with a sample-barcoded 5' primer and J-beta primers. From each sample, at least 2.5 million paired-end reads containing CDR3 were obtained. TCRdb independently ran MiXCR on the 5' RACE reads; one entry per CDR3 protein. The table lists more than 700,000 distinct CDR3 sequences, less than 60% of them singletons. From germline, CDR1 is SNHLY and CDR2 FYNNEI. The CDR3 is 13 amino acids. The origin of this receptor is a man at least 80 years old in good health. The chain couples TRBV2 to TRBJ2-2; either TRBD1 or TRBD2 may fit D (5 bases each). The source material was blood. The chain's CDR3 is CASRGTTTGELFF. CDR3 in DNA: TGTGCCAGCAGGGGGACCACGACCGGGGAGCTATTTTTT. Looking up the rest from reference TRBV2 and TRBJ2-2 gives the full variable domain: EPEVTQTPSHQVTQMGQEVILRCVPISNHLYFYWYRQILGQKVEFLVSFYNNEISEKSEIFDDQFSVERPDGSNFTLKIRSTKLEDSAMYFCASRGTTTGELFFGEGSRLTVL.